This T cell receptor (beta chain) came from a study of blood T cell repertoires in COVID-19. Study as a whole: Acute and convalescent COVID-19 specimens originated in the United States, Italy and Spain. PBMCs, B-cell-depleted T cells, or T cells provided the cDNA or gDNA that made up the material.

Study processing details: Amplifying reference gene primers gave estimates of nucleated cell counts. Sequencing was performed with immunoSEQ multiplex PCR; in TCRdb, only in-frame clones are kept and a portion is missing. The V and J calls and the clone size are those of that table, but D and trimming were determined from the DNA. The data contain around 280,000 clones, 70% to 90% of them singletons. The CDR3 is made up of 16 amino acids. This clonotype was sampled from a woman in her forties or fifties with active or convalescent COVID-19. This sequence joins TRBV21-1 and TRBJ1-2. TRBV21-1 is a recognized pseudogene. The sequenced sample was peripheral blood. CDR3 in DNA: TGTGCCAGCAGCAAAGCTAGCGGGGGGGGAAACTATGGCTACACCTTC. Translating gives CASSKASGGGNYGYTF.